This T cell receptor (beta chain) stems from a study of spatial heterogeneity in lung cancer. Findings and limits, study-wide: Ubiquitous, expanded tumor-derived TCRs were more frequently observed in blood at resection than at follow-up.

Deletions cut 11 bases from V and 5 bases from J, with 12 bases between. This CDR3 has 12 residues. Time point of the sample: sample taken at primary tumor resection. No cell sorting; template was whole RNA from tumor, lung tissue or PBMC. This clonotype was seen many times. What it recognizes is unknown. A unique molecular identifier was carried by every single TCR cDNA molecule. TCRdb re-called the 5' RACE reads through MiXCR, storing one row per CDR3 protein. Of more than 12,000 distinct CDR3 sequences in the sample, 11% were seen once. The sequence was collected from a female donor with early-stage non-small cell lung cancer. This material consisted of PBMCs, taken at surgery. This rearrangement joins TRBV12-3 or TRBV12-4 to TRBJ2-2, with D possibly TRBD2 on 6 matching bases. CDR3 DNA sequence: TGTGCCGGGGGGAGGTTTACCGGGGAGCTGTTTTTT. Its protein is CAGGRFTGELFF.